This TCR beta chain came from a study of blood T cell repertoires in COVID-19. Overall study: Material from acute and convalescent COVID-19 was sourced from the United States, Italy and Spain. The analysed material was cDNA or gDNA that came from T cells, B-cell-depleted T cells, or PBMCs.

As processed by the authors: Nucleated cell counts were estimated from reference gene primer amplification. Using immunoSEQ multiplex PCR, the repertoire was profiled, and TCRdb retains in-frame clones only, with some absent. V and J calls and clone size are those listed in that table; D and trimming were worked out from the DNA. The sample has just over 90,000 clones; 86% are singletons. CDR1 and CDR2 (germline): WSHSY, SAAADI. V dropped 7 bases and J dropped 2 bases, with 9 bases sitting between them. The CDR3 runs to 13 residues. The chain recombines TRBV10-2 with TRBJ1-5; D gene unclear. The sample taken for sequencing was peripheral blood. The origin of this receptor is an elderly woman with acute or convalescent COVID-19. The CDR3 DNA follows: TGCGCCAGCAACAGAGATGGCAATCAGCCCCAGCATTTT. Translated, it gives CASNRDGNQPQHF.